Each of the 23 T cell receptor beta chains below was sequenced from the same sample in a study of cytomegalovirus exposure and HLA in healthy donors. This PCR relied on a set of 60 Vbeta primers and 13 Jbeta primers. Only in-frame clones appear in the TCRdb table, and some are missing; sequencing was by immunoSEQ multiplex PCR. The sample has 40,000 to 60,000 clones. Material: PBMCs. The receptors stem from a male donor in good health and CMV-seropositive.

The gene calls are TRBV7-3 and TRBJ2-1, with 10 bases aligning to TRBD2. This CDR3 region has 15 residues. Germline V CDR1 and CDR2: SGHTA, FQGTGA. V lost 2 bases to trimming and J lost 7 bases; unmatched junction nucleotides: 5. The CDR3 DNA follows: TGTGCCAGCAGCTTAGCAGCGGGGGGGCTAAATGAGCAGTTCTTC. Its translation: CASSLAAGGLNEQFF.

The chain couples TRBV15 to TRBJ2-7; TRBD1 matches at 7 bases. Unmatched junction bases numbered 11, after V lost 11 bases and J lost 4 bases. The CDR3 contains 13 residues. The germline V gene has CDR1 LNHNV and CDR2 YYDKDF (reference sequence). For the CDR3, the DNA is TGTGCCGCCTCACAGGGGACCTTTTACGAGCAGTACTTC. Its translation is CAASQGTFYEQYF.

V gene TRBV5-4 combines with J gene TRBJ1-5; D gene uncertain. CDR3 size: 14 residues. Germline values: CDR1 SGHNT, CDR2 YYREEE (reference sequence). Trimming took off 0 bases at V and 3 bases at J, with 7 bases between the two ends. The chain's CDR3 is CASSLDRTNQPQHF. The CDR3 coding sequence is TGTGCCAGCAGCTTGGACAGAACCAATCAGCCCCAGCATTTT.

The chain combines TRBV28 with TRBJ2-7; 10 nucleotides line up with TRBD1. Losses at the gene ends were 3 bases for V and 0 bases for J; bases not matched to a gene: 2. The germline CDR1 and CDR2 sequences are MDHEN and SYDVKM. The CDR3 covers 15 residues. The CDR3 coding sequence is TGTGCCAGCAGTTTTTGGGACAGGGGCTCCTACGAGCAGTACTTC. Translating it yields CASSFWDRGSYEQYF.

The V and J genes are TRBV5-5 and TRBJ2-7; D remains ambiguous. From germline, CDR1 is SGHKS and CDR2 YYEKEE (reference sequence). V was cut by 3 bases and J by 0 bases, with 13 bases left in between. CDR3 length equals 15 residues. The CDR3 region is CASSYRDSSSYEQYF. As DNA, the CDR3 is TGTGCCAGCAGCTACCGCGACTCGAGCTCCTACGAGCAGTACTTC.

V is TRBV7-2 and J is TRBJ2-7, with D unclear. With 5 bases removed from V and 0 bases from J, the gap between germline ends came to 14 bases. The CDR3 is made up of 15 amino acids. Germline CDR1 SGHTA, CDR2 FQGNSA. The CDR3 DNA reads as TGTGCCAGCAGCACTACCTACGTGAGCTCCTACGAGCAGTACTTC. Its translation: CASSTTYVSSYEQYF.

CDR3 in amino acids: CASSLEGTGNTIYF. For the CDR3, the DNA is TGTGCCAGCAGCTTGGAGGGTACTGGAAACACCATATATTTT. The chain is built from TRBV7-8 and TRBJ1-3; D unclear. The CDR3 is 14 amino acids. Germline-derived CDR1 and CDR2 are SGHVS and FQNEAQ. V shed 3 bases and J shed 2 bases, with 8 bases lying between them.

The J gene is TRBJ2-7, the V gene TRBV6-5; 8 bases fit TRBD2. CDR3 length: 15 amino acids. CDR1 and CDR2 from the germline V gene are MNHEY and SVGAGI. The junction had 7 bases not matched to a gene; V was cut back by 6 bases and J by 0 bases. The CDR3 reads CASSPGGAASYEQYF. In DNA, the CDR3 is TGTGCCAGCAGCCCCGGGGGGGCAGCCTCCTACGAGCAGTACTTC.

V and J are TRBV9 and TRBJ1-6; TRBD1 matches 11 bases. V shed 4 bases, J shed 10 bases, and the junction held 7 bases outside the gene matches. The length of the CDR3 is 15 residues. Germline loops: CDR1 SGDLS, CDR2 YYNGEE. The CDR3: CASSPRTGGLSPLHF. For the CDR3, the DNA is TGTGCCAGCAGCCCTCGGACAGGGGGCCTCTCACCCCTCCACTTT.

The J gene is TRBJ2-5, the V gene TRBV30; D possibly corresponds to TRBD2 (5 bases). Trimming stripped 0 bases from V and 7 bases from J, with 12 bases between. Germline V gene sequence: CDR1 GTSNPN, CDR2 SVGIG (reference sequence). The CDR3 contains 13 residues. The CDR3 loop reads CAWSVGPRGTQYF. For the CDR3, the DNA is TGTGCCTGGAGTGTCGGGCCCCGGGGGACCCAGTACTTC. Based on the CDR3 plus reference TRBV30 and TRBJ2-5, the full variable domain is SQTIHQWPATLVQPVGSPLSLECTVEGTSNPNLYWYRQAAGRGLQLLFYSVGIGQISSEVPQNLSASRPQDRQFILSSKKLLLSDSGFYLCAWSVGPRGTQYFGPGTRLLVL.

The rearrangement links TRBV28 to TRBJ2-5, with D tentatively TRBD1 (5 bases). The germline CDR1 and CDR2 sequences are MDHEN and SYDVKM. V lost 4 bases and J lost 5, with 17 bases in between. CDR3 length equals 15 residues. The CDR3 sequence: CASSSQTTERETQYF. The CDR3 coding sequence is TGTGCCAGCAGTTCCCAAACGACAGAACGGGAGACCCAGTACTTC.

The rearrangement uses TRBV7-9 and TRBJ2-1; 8 positions agree with TRBD1. Germline V gene sequence: CDR1 SEHNR, CDR2 FQNEAQ (reference sequence). V shed 4 bases and J 4 bases; nucleotides not matched to a gene: 6. The CDR3 has 15 residues. As DNA, the CDR3 is TGTGCCAGCAGCTCCCGGACAGGGCAGTACAATGAGCAGTTCTTC. Its translation: CASSSRTGQYNEQFF.

As for this clone: Other DNA sequences in this specimen translate into the identical CDR3. The chain is built from TRBV4-2 and TRBJ1-1; D unclear. This CDR3 is 15 amino acids long. With 0 bases removed from V and 5 bases from J, the gap between germline ends came to 13 bases. Germline V CDR1 and CDR2: LGHNA, YNFKEQ. The CDR3 reads CASSQEAAGGTEAFF. As DNA, the CDR3 is TGTGCCAGCAGCCAAGAGGCGGCCGGCGGTACTGAAGCTTTCTTT.

The chain combines TRBV7-9 with TRBJ2-7, with 10 bases that match TRBD1. Germline trimming cut 5 bases from V and 1 base from J; bases unmatched to any gene: 11. CDR3 length: 17 residues. CDR1 is SEHNR and CDR2 is FQNEAQ in the germline V gene (reference sequence). The CDR3 is CASSPGQGRNKSYEQYF. In DNA form, the CDR3 reads TGTGCCAGCAGCCCGGGACAGGGGAGGAACAAGTCCTACGAGCAGTACTTC.

V is TRBV21-1 and J is TRBJ1-5; TRBD1, as called in the table, went unchecked against the DNA. TRBV21-1 represents a pseudogene. The CDR3 spans 14 residues. This CDR3 is CASSFRQGNQPQHF. CDR3 DNA: TGTGCCAGCAGCTTTCGACAGGGGAATCAGCCCCAGCATTTT.

Notes on this clone: One end of the junction varies from germline; a read error may be responsible. The rearrangement uses TRBV27 and TRBJ1-5, with unresolved D. The germline V gene has CDR1 MNHEY and CDR2 SMNVEV (reference sequence). CDR3 length equals 13 residues. The CDR3 sequence: CTSSTYSNQPQHF. The CDR3 DNA reads as TGTACCAGCAGCACCTATAGCAATCAGCCCCAGCATTTT.

The V and J genes are TRBV11-2 and TRBJ2-7; 12 positions match TRBD1. The ends lost 5 bases at V and 2 bases at J; junction bases unmatched: 4. Per germline, CDR1 SGHAT and CDR2 FQNNGV. The CDR3 loop spans 15 amino acids. CDR3 nucleotide sequence: TGTGCCAGCAGCCCAGGGACAGGGGGCACCTACGAGCAGTACTTC. It codes for CASSPGTGGTYEQYF. The full variable domain, rest sourced from reference TRBV11-2 and TRBJ2-7, is EAGVAQSPRYKIIEKRQSVAFWCNPISGHATLYWYQQILGQGPKLLIQFQNNGVVDDSQLPKDRFSAERLKGVDSTLKIQPAKLEDSAVYLCASSPGTGGTYEQYFGPGTRLTVT.

The chain employs TRBV9 and TRBJ2-2; D is possibly TRBD2 (5 bases). Germline V gene sequence: CDR1 SGDLS, CDR2 YYNGEE. The CDR3 is 15 residues long. V was cut by 4 bases and J by 0 bases, with 10 bases left in between. CDR3 loop: CASSPPGTNTGELFF. The CDR3, as DNA: TGTGCCAGCAGCCCCCCGGGGACGAACACCGGGGAGCTGTTTTTT.

The chain links TRBV19 to TRBJ1-5, with D uncertain. The CDR3 length is 14 residues. Germline assignment: CDR1 LNHDA and CDR2 SQIVND (reference sequence). The V and J ends lost 1 base and 1 base respectively, with 5 bases between them. The CDR3 loop reads CASSIGQSNQPQHF. CDR3 DNA sequence: TGTGCCAGTAGTATAGGGCAGAGCAATCAGCCCCAGCATTTT.

The chain combines TRBV7-3 with TRBJ2-6, with D hard to call. Trimming took 1 base from V and 4 from J, leaving 5 bases between them. The length of the CDR3 is 14 residues. CDR1 SGHTA and CDR2 FQGTGA come from the germline V gene. In DNA, the CDR3 is TGTGCCAGCAGCTTAAATCCAGGGGCCAACGTCCTGACTTTC. It yields the protein CASSLNPGANVLTF.

The chain is built from TRBV13 and TRBJ2-1; TRBD1 matches 9 bases. The ends lost 4 bases at V and 8 bases at J; junction bases unmatched: 6. CDR3 length: 14 residues. The germline V gene has CDR1 PRHDT and CDR2 FYEKMQ (reference sequence). The CDR3 DNA sequence: TGTGCCAGCAGCTGGCGGGGACAGGGCGATGAGCAGTTCTTC. As protein: CASSWRGQGDEQFF.

V and J are TRBV7-6 and TRBJ1-1; 9 bases match TRBD1. There are 15 residues in the CDR3. Unmatched junction bases numbered 10, after V lost 5 bases and J lost 6 bases. CDR1 is SGHVS, CDR2 FNYEAQ, per germline. The DNA for the CDR3 is TGTGCCAGCAGCCCTGGGACAGGGTTAGGGGCTGAAGCTTTCTTT. Its translation: CASSPGTGLGAEAFF. Supplemented by reference TRBV7-6 and TRBJ1-1, the full variable domain reads GAGVSQSPRYKVTKRGQDVALRCDPISGHVSLYWYRQALGQGPEFLTYFNYEAQQDKSGLPNDRFSAERPEGSISTLTIQRTEQRDSAMYRCASSPGTGLGAEAFFGQGTRLTVV.

The genes are TRBV4-2 and TRBJ2-3; 12 bases line up with TRBD2. Per germline, CDR1 LGHNA and CDR2 YNFKEQ. V dropped 0 bases and J dropped 0; count of bases not matched to a gene: 7. The CDR3 covers 19 residues. In nucleotides, the CDR3 is TGTGCCAGCAGCCAAGATATTACTAGCGGGGGGACTAGCACAGATACGCAGTATTTT. This sequence encodes CASSQDITSGGTSTDTQYF.